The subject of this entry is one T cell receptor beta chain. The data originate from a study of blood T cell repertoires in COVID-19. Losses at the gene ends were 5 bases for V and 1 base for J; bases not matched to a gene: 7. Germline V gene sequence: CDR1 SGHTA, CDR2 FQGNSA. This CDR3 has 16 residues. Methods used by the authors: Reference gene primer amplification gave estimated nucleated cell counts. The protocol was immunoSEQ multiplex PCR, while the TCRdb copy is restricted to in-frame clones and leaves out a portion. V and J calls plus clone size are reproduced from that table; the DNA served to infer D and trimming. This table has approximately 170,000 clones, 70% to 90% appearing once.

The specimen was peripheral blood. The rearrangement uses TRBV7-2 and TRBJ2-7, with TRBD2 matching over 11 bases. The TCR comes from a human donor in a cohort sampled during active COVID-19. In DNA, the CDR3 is TGTGCCAGCAGCCCGACTAGCGGGACAGCTTCCTACGAGCAGTACTTC. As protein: CASSPTSGTASYEQYF.